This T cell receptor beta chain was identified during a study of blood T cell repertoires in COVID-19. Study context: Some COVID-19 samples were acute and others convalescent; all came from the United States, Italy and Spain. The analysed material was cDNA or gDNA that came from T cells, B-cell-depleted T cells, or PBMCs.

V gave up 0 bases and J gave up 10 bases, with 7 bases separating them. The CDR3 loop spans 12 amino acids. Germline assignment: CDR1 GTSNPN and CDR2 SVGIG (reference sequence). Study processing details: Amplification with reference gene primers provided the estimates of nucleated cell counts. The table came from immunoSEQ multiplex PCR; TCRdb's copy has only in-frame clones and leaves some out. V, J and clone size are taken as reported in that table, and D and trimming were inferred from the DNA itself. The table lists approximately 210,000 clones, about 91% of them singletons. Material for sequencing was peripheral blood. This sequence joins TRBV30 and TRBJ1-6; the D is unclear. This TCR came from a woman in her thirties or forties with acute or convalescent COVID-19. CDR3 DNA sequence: TGTGCCTGGAGTGTCGGGGAATCACCCCTCCACTTT. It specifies CAWSVGESPLHF.